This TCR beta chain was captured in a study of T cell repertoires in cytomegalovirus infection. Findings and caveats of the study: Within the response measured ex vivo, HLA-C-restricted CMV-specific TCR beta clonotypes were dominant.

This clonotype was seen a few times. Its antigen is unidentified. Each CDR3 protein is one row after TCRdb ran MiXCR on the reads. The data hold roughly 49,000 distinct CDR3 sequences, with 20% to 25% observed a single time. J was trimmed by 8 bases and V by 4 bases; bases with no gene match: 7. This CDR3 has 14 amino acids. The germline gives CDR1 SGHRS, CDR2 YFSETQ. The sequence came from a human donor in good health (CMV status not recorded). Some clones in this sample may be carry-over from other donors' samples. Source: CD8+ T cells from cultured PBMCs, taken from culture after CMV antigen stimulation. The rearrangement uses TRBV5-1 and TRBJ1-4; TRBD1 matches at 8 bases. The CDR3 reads CASSADRGGEKLFF. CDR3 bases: TGCGCCAGCAGCGCCGACAGGGGTGGCGAAAAACTGTTTTTT.